Shown below are 32 T cell receptor beta chains from a single sample sequenced in a study of technical replicates of blood from a handful of donors. The assay was immunoSEQ multiplex PCR, and TCRdb's table has in-frame clones only and misses some. The repertoire consists of some 79,000 clones, with around 90% occurring once and the leading ten covering 0.3% to 0.5%. The sample was T cells isolated from PBMCs. All receptors derive from a human donor in good health. Some clones in this sample may be carry-over from other donors' samples.

This sequence joins TRBV4-2 and TRBJ2-5; 12 bases map to TRBD2. The ends lost 0 bases at V and 5 bases at J; junction bases unmatched: 7. The germline V gene encodes CDR1 LGHNA and CDR2 YNFKEQ. The CDR3 is 17 residues long. The chain's CDR3 is CASSQEETSGRGETQYF. CDR3 nucleotides: TGTGCCAGCAGCCAAGAAGAGACTAGCGGGAGAGGGGAGACCCAGTACTTC.

CDR3 loop: CSVRIPGGEKTQYF. DNA for the CDR3: TGCAGCGTTAGAATCCCGGGGGGTGAAAAGACCCAGTACTTC. The V gene is TRBV29-1, the J gene TRBJ2-5; 7 bases align to TRBD2. Germline CDR1 SQVTM, CDR2 ANQGSEA. CDR3 length: 14 amino acids. Germline trimming cut 5 bases from V and 6 bases from J; bases unmatched to any gene: 12.

The CDR3 reads CASSSLSYNEQFF. In DNA form, the CDR3 reads TGTGCCAGCAGTTCGCTATCCTACAATGAGCAGTTCTTC. The chain couples TRBV28 to TRBJ2-1; D is undetermined. This CDR3 has 13 amino acids. Trimming removed 4 bases from V and 1 base from J, with 5 bases in between. Per the germline V gene, CDR1 is MDHEN and CDR2 is SYDVKM. Combining the CDR3 with reference TRBV28 and TRBJ2-1 gives the whole variable domain DVKVTQSSRYLVKRTGEKVFLECVQDMDHENMFWYRQDPGLGLRLIYFSYDVKMKEKGDIPEGYSVSREKKERFSLILESASTNQTSMYLCASSSLSYNEQFFGPGTRLTVL.

The chain uses TRBV19 and TRBJ2-7, with D possibly matching TRBD2 (7 bases). The length of the CDR3 is 15 residues. CDR1 LNHDA and CDR2 SQIVND come from the germline V gene (reference sequence). Between the trimmed V and J ends, which lost 3 bases and 4 bases, there was a span of 16 bases. The CDR3 nucleotides are TGTGCCAGTAGTATTGAGGGGGAGGGCCCTTACGAGCAGTACTTC. It is translated as CASSIEGEGPYEQYF.

The chain is built from TRBV6-6 and TRBJ2-1; TRBD1 might be the D (5 bases). The length of the CDR3 is 16 residues. Germline-derived CDR1 and CDR2 are MNHNY and SVGAGI (reference sequence). V was clipped by 6 bases and J by 0 bases, with 15 bases between them. Here the CDR3 reads CASSRLGLDSYNEQFF. For the CDR3, the DNA is TGTGCCAGCAGCCGACTGGGGCTAGACTCCTACAATGAGCAGTTCTTC.

As for this clone: The junction differs from germline at one of its ends, possibly a read error. The rearrangement links TRBV11-2 to TRBJ1-2; the match to TRBD1 covers 9 bases. Germline V gene lookup returns CDR1 SGHAT and CDR2 FQNNGV. The CDR3 consists of 15 residues. The DNA for the CDR3 is TGTGCCAGCAGCGTAGACAGGGGGGTTCTGTATGGCTACACCTTC. Encoded protein: CASSVDRGVLYGYTF.

Only a few counts were recorded for this clone. V and J are TRBV9 and TRBJ2-1; 8 nucleotides agree with TRBD2. The V and J ends lost 4 bases and 0 bases, in that order; junction bases with no gene match: 6. The CDR3 runs 16 residues. CDR1 is SGDLS and CDR2 is YYNGEE in the germline V gene. The CDR3 loop reads CASSPLAGISYNEQFF. The DNA of the CDR3 is TGTGCCAGCAGCCCTTTAGCGGGAATCTCCTACAATGAGCAGTTCTTC.

The chain uses TRBV4-1 and TRBJ2-5, with 7 bases matching TRBD2. Trimming at V came to 1 base and at J to 1 base, leaving 9 bases not matched to a gene. The CDR3 is made up of 17 amino acids. CDR1 is MGHRA and CDR2 is YSYEKL in the germline V gene. CDR3 sequence reads: CASSQGRDYPGQETQYF. The CDR3 DNA follows: TGCGCCAGCAGCCAAGGCCGGGACTACCCCGGCCAAGAGACCCAGTACTTC.

The V call is TRBV15, the J call TRBJ2-1; no reliable D call. Trimming stripped 4 bases from V and 4 bases from J, with 8 bases between. The CDR3 has 13 residues. CDR1 and CDR2 from the germline V gene are LNHNV and YYDKDF (reference sequence). The CDR3 sequence: CATSNDNYNEQFF. In nucleotides, the CDR3 is TGTGCCACCAGCAATGACAATTACAATGAGCAGTTCTTC.

The chain uses TRBV7-2 and TRBJ2-2; TRBD1 might be the D (5 bases). Per germline, CDR1 SGHTA and CDR2 FQGNSA. This CDR3 spans 16 amino acids. V lost 2 bases to trimming and J lost 5 bases, with 15 bases between them. The CDR3 loop is CASSLHPDMGTGELFF. The CDR3 bases are TGTGCCAGCAGCTTACACCCGGACATGGGGACCGGGGAGCTGTTTTTT. The complete variable domain, with remaining parts taken from reference TRBV7-2 and TRBJ2-2, reads GAGVSQSPSNKVTEKGKDVELRCDPISGHTALYWYRQSLGQGLEFLIYFQGNSAPDKSGLPSDRFSAERTGGSVSTLTIQRTQQEDSAVYLCASSLHPDMGTGELFFGEGSRLTVL.

J is TRBJ2-7 and V is TRBV9, with 8 bases fitting TRBD2. Germline V lookup: CDR1 SGDLS, CDR2 YYNGEE. This CDR3 contains 14 residues. V was clipped by 3 bases and J by 4 bases; unmatched bases: 6. The CDR3 DNA is TGTGCCAGCAGCGAATCCGGGAGGGTATACGAGCAGTACTTC. Its translation: CASSESGRVYEQYF.

The rearrangement links TRBV11-3 to TRBJ2-3, with 15 bases matching TRBD2. The CDR3 is made up of 16 amino acids. Looked up from germline, CDR1 is SGHNT and CDR2 is YENEEA. Trimming took 5 bases from V and 3 from J; bases not matched to a gene: 3. CDR3 protein: CASSPGTSGRTDTQYF. The CDR3 DNA sequence: TGTGCCAGCAGCCCTGGGACTAGCGGGAGGACAGATACGCAGTATTTT.

There are a few counts of this clone. The chain links TRBV27 to TRBJ2-5, with 10 bases fitting TRBD2. The V gene end was trimmed by 5 bases and the J gene end by 5 bases; junction bases not matched to a gene: 8. Per the germline V gene, CDR1 is MNHEY and CDR2 is SMNVEV (reference sequence). CDR3 size: 15 residues. CDR3 residues: CASSSGRALRETQYF. The CDR3 coding sequence is TGTGCCAGCAGTAGCGGGAGGGCCCTTAGGGAGACCCAGTACTTC.

This clone occurred once. This chain links TRBV6-6 with TRBJ1-3, with TRBD1 as a possible D gene (5 bases). The germline gives CDR1 MNHNY, CDR2 SVGAGI (reference sequence). The length of the CDR3 is 13 residues. Trimming left V 2 bases short and J 6 bases short, with 8 bases between. The CDR3 loop reads CASSYTRENTIYF. The CDR3 DNA follows: TGTGCCAGCAGTTACACCAGGGAAAACACCATATATTTT.

The rearrangement links TRBV7-3 to TRBJ1-1; D is undetermined. CDR3 length: 18 residues. Trimming removed 0 bases from V and 2 bases from J, with 19 bases in between. Per the germline V gene, CDR1 is SGHTA and CDR2 is FQGTGA. This chain's CDR3 is CASSLTSVRGATNTEAFF. The DNA of the CDR3 is TGTGCCAGCAGCTTAACGAGTGTGAGAGGAGCCACTAACACTGAAGCTTTCTTT.

Here the CDR3 reads CASSLGAGGGQDTQYF. The DNA for the CDR3 is TGTGCCAGCAGCTTAGGGGCGGGAGGGGGGCAAGATACGCAGTATTTT. The V call is TRBV7-2, the J call TRBJ2-3; 9 bases fit TRBD2. V was clipped by 1 base and J by 5 bases; unmatched bases: 7. The germline CDR1 and CDR2 sequences are SGHTA and FQGNSA. CDR3 length: 16 amino acids.

The chain carries TRBV7-8 and TRBJ1-1, with a weak D call TRBD1 (6 bases). Trimming removed 1 base from V and 4 bases from J, with 19 bases in between. The CDR3 contains 17 residues. Germline CDR1 reads SGHVS; CDR2 reads FQNEAQ. The CDR3 nucleotides are TGTGCCAGCAGCTTAGTTTGGGAGGGGGTTTCGGGCACTGAAGCTTTCTTT. It encodes CASSLVWEGVSGTEAFF.

The chain uses TRBV20-1 and TRBJ2-7; maybe TRBD1 (7 bases). CDR1 DFQATT and CDR2 SNEGSKA come from the germline V gene (reference sequence). V was trimmed by 6 bases and J by 6 bases, leaving 12 bases between them. The CDR3 consists of 11 residues. In DNA, the CDR3 is TGCAGTGCAGGCAGGGGGGCCGAGCAGTACTTC. Encoded protein: CSAGRGAEQYF.

The chain carries TRBV12-5 and TRBJ1-2; 8 bases line up with TRBD1. With V trimmed by 1 base and J by 7 bases, 2 bases remained unmatched. This CDR3 comprises 13 residues. The germline V gene has CDR1 LGHNT and CDR2 FRNRAP. The CDR3, as DNA: TGTGCTAGTGGTTTGGAGGACAGGGCTGGCTACACCTTC. Translation gives CASGLEDRAGYTF.

J is TRBJ2-1 and V is TRBV7-9; 10 bases are a match to TRBD2. The V gene's germline CDR1 is SEHNR and CDR2 FQNEAQ (reference sequence). There are 18 residues in the CDR3. The ends lost 5 bases at V and 5 bases at J; junction bases unmatched: 15. CDR3 sequence: CASSRSWGTGTSDNEQFF. The CDR3 DNA reads as TGTGCCAGCAGCCGTTCGTGGGGGACCGGGACTAGCGACAATGAGCAGTTCTTC. The full variable domain, in which reference TRBV7-9 and TRBJ2-1 provide the parts outside the CDR3, is DTGVSQNPRHKITKRGQNVTFRCDPISEHNRLYWYRQTLGQGPEFLTYFQNEAQLEKSRLLSDRFSAERPKGSFSTLEIQRTEQGDSAMYLCASSRSWGTGTSDNEQFFGPGTRLTVL.

This clone was counted a single time. The gene calls are TRBV6-6 and TRBJ2-3; 9 bases align to TRBD2. The CDR3 spans 14 residues. Trimming took 6 bases from V and 1 from J; bases not matched to a gene: 2. Per germline, CDR1 MNHNY and CDR2 SVGAGI (reference sequence). The DNA for the CDR3 is TGTGCCAGCAGAAGGACTAGCGGCACAGATACGCAGTATTTT. Residues: CASRRTSGTDTQYF.

The chain links TRBV11-2 to TRBJ2-1; possible D gene TRBD1, 5 bases. The V gene lost 6 bases and the J gene lost 0 bases, with 9 bases spanning the gap. The CDR3 covers 14 residues. The germline V gene has CDR1 SGHAT and CDR2 FQNNGV. The CDR3 loop is CASSQGSSYNEQFF. The CDR3 DNA reads as TGTGCCAGCAGTCAGGGCAGCTCCTACAATGAGCAGTTCTTC. Supplemented by reference TRBV11-2 and TRBJ2-1, the full variable domain reads EAGVAQSPRYKIIEKRQSVAFWCNPISGHATLYWYQQILGQGPKLLIQFQNNGVVDDSQLPKDRFSAERLKGVDSTLKIQPAKLEDSAVYLCASSQGSSYNEQFFGPGTRLTVL.

This chain joins TRBV30 and TRBJ2-5, with D maybe TRBD1 (6 bases). Trimming cost V 2 bases and J 4 bases, with 14 bases left between them. The germline gives CDR1 GTSNPN, CDR2 SVGIG (reference sequence). The CDR3 runs 14 residues. The DNA for the CDR3 is TGTGCCTGGAGTTACGACAGGCGGGCAGAGACCCAGTACTTC. This codes for CAWSYDRRAETQYF.

The chain recombines TRBV6-5 with TRBJ2-2; D gene unclear. Trimming cost V 8 bases and J 2 bases, with 9 bases left between them. CDR1 MNHEY and CDR2 SVGAGI come from the germline V gene. CDR3 length: 13 amino acids. This chain's CDR3 is CASHSQNTGELFF. CDR3 in DNA: TGTGCCAGCCACAGCCAAAACACCGGGGAGCTGTTTTTT.

In DNA, the CDR3 is TGTGCCAGCAGCGTAGGACTAGCGGGAGCCACAGATACGCAGTATTTT. This encodes CASSVGLAGATDTQYF. The J gene is TRBJ2-3, the V gene TRBV9, with TRBD2 matching 12 bases. After removal of 0 bases from V and 2 bases from J, the junction contained 1 base not matched to a gene. The CDR3 has 16 amino acids. CDR1 and CDR2 from the germline V gene are SGDLS and YYNGEE.

This chain uses TRBV9 with TRBJ2-2, with 10 bases aligning to TRBD2. Germline CDR1 SGDLS, CDR2 YYNGEE. J was trimmed by 9 bases and V by 3 bases; bases with no gene match: 2. The CDR3 extends over 13 amino acids. As DNA, the CDR3 is TGTGCCAGCAGCGAGGGACTAGCGCGGGAGCTGTTTTTT. It encodes CASSEGLARELFF.

The genes are TRBV7-9 and TRBJ1-5; D ambiguous. CDR3 length equals 13 residues. In germline, CDR1 is SEHNR, CDR2 FQNEAQ (reference sequence). The V and J ends lost 4 bases and 5 bases respectively, with 9 bases between them. The CDR3 DNA reads TGTGCCAGCAGCTCCAGACAAGATCAGCCCCAGCATTTT. It encodes CASSSRQDQPQHF.

The chain carries TRBV6-5 and TRBJ2-1; TRBD1 matches at 7 bases. The J segment lost 3 bases and the V segment lost 7 bases, leaving 6 bases of the junction unmatched. CDR1 and CDR2 from the germline V gene are MNHEY and SVGAGI. The CDR3 contains 14 residues. The CDR3 DNA reads TGTGCCAGCACCTCCGGGACAGTCTACAATGAGCAGTTCTTC. This sequence encodes CASTSGTVYNEQFF.

This chain links TRBV9 with TRBJ2-3, with a weak D call TRBD2 (5 bases). The CDR3 is made up of 14 amino acids. Trimming pared 1 base from V and 0 bases from J, leaving 6 bases between. The V gene's germline CDR1 is SGDLS and CDR2 YYNGEE. This CDR3 is CASSVQRSTDTQYF. The CDR3 DNA is TGTGCCAGCAGCGTACAGCGGAGCACAGATACGCAGTATTTT. The whole variable domain, filled in from reference TRBV9 and TRBJ2-3, reads DSGVTQTPKHLITATGQRVTLRCSPRSGDLSVYWYQQSLDQGLQFLIQYYNGEERAKGNILERFSAQQFPDLHSELNLSSLELGDSALYFCASSVQRSTDTQYFGPGTRLTVL.

Sample share makes this clone medium-sized (0.01 to 0.1%). The rearrangement links TRBV6-6 to TRBJ1-1, with TRBD1 matching over 8 bases. Trimming took 7 bases from V and 4 from J; bases not matched to a gene: 5. Per germline, CDR1 MNHNY and CDR2 SVGAGI (reference sequence). This CDR3 comprises 13 residues. The CDR3 loop reads CASTRQGITEAFF. The CDR3 nucleotides are TGTGCCAGCACTAGACAGGGGATCACTGAAGCTTTCTTT.

The J gene is TRBJ2-7, the V gene TRBV6-5; 8 positions agree with TRBD2. Germline V gives CDR1 MNHEY, CDR2 SVGAGI. This CDR3 is 13 amino acids long. Unmatched junction bases numbered 10, after V lost 8 bases and J lost 7 bases. The CDR3 bases are TGTGCCAGCCGGGAGGCAGCGGGAGATGAGCAGTACTTC. It specifies CASREAAGDEQYF.

The V call is TRBV5-1, the J call TRBJ2-2, with D possibly matching TRBD2 (5 bases). Germline V gives CDR1 SGHRS, CDR2 YFSETQ. Trimming removed 5 bases at V and 1 base at J, with 9 bases between. The CDR3 spans 14 residues. The DNA for the CDR3 is TGCGCCAGCAGGTTTGGGAGGAACACCGGGGAGCTGTTTTTT. Amino acid sequence: CASRFGRNTGELFF.